The clone carrying this TCR beta chain appeared a few times. The antigen is not known. A mixed TRB-A/B primer pool amplified rearranged TRB by multiplex touch-down PCR. TCRdb re-derived calls from the multiplex PCR reads in MiXCR, one entry per CDR3 protein. Altogether around 13,000 distinct CDR3 sequences are present, around a quarter being singletons, with the ten largest covering more than 9%. TCR beta rearrangements were amplified from peripheral blood genomic DNA. The entry originates in a study of T cell repertoires in aging, cancer and after chemotherapy. Study context: Six age groups, ranging from 30 or younger to 70 or older, included the donors. Study conclusions and caveats: Median generation probability rose over the chemotherapy interval in each cancer cohort, suggesting rebound thymic output. Immunological memory after chemotherapy cannot be judged from the repertoire data. Compared with age-matched healthy donors, untreated hematological or solid cancer patients showed higher blood TCR clonality.

This TCR was sampled from a human donor with a blood cancer. What was sequenced was blood.

The CDR3 DNA sequence: TGTGCCACCAGTGATGCCCGCGGGGGGCTATACAATGAGCAGTTCTTC. Residues: CATSDARGGLYNEQFF. The chain carries TRBV24-1 and TRBJ2-1; the match to TRBD2 covers 8 bases. Trimming removed 3 bases from V and 4 bases from J; junction bases left unmatched: 7. From germline, CDR1 is KGHDR and CDR2 SFDVKD. This CDR3 spans 16 amino acids.